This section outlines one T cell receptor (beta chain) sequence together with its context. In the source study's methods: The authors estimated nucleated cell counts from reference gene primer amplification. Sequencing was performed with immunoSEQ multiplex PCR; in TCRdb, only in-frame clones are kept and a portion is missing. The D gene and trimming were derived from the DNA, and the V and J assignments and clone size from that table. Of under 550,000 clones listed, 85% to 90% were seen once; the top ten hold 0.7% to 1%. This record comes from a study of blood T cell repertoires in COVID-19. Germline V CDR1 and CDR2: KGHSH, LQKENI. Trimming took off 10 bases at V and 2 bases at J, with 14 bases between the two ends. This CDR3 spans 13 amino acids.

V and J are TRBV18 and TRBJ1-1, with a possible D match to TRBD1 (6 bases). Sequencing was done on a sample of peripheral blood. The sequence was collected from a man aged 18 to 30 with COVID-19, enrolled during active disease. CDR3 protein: CATRAGVNTEAFF. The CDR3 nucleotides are TGTGCCACTCGCGCAGGGGTAAACACTGAAGCTTTCTTT. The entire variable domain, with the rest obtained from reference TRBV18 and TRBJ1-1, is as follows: NAGVMQNPRHLVRRRGQEARLRCSPMKGHSHVYWYRQLPEEGLKFMVYLQKENIIDESGMPKERFSAEFPKEGPSILRIQQVVRGDSAAYFCATRAGVNTEAFFGQGTRLTVV.